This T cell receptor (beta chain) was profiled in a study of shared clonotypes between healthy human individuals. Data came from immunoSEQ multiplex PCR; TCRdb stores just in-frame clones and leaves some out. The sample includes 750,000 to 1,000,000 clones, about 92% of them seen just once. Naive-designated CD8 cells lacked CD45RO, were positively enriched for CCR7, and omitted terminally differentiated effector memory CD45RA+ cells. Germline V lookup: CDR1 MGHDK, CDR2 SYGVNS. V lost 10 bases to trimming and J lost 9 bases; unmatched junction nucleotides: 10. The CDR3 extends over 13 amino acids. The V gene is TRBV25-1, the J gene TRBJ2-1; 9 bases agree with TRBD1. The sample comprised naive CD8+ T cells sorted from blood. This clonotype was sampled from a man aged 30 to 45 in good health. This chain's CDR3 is CATQLPGQGEQFF. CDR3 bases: TGTGCCACACAACTCCCGGGACAGGGTGAGCAGTTCTTC.